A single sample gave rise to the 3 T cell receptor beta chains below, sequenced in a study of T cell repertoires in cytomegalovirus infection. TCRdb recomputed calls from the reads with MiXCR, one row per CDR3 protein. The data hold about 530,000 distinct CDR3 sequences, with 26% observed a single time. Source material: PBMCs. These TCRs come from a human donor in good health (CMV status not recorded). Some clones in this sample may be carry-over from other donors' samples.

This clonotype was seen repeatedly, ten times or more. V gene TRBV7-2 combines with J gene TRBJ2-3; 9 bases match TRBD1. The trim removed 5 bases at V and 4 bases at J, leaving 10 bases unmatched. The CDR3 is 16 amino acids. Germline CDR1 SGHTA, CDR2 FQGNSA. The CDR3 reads CASSLRGTGRADTQYF. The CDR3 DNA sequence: TGTGCCAGCAGCCTACGAGGGACAGGGCGCGCAGATACGCAGTATTTT.

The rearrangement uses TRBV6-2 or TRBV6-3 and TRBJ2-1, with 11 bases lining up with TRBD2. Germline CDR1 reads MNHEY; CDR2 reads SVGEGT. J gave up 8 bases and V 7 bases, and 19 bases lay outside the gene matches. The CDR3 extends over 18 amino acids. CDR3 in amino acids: CASTSHQISGRAEDEQFF. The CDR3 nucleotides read TGTGCCAGCACTTCTCACCAGATTAGCGGGAGGGCCGAAGATGAGCAGTTCTTC.

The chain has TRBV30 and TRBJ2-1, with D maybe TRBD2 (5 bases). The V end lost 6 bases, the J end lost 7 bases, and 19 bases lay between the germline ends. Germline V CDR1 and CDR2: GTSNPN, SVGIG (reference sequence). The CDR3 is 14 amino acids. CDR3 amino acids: CACPSRRRLNEQFF. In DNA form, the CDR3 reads TGTGCCTGCCCGTCGAGGAGGAGGCTGAATGAGCAGTTCTTC.